This TCR beta chain was identified during a study of blood T cell repertoires in COVID-19 (TCRdb year 2020). About the study as a whole: Samples from collaborators originated in the United States, Italy and Spain and spanned both the acute and convalescent phases of COVID-19. The prospective study material was composed of cDNA or gDNA derived from T cells, B-cell-depleted T cells, or PBMCs. The repertoires were made available in a free public database intended to serve as a resource for research on the immune response to SARS-CoV-2. Nearly every sample came with metadata listing a de-identified subject ID, COVID-19 status, age in years and sex. Samples came from the ongoing ImmuneRACE study (first 160 participants) plus 1,254 subjects from 6 global collaborators. The dataset comprised deeply sampled blood TCRbeta repertoires from subjects exposed to, actively infected with, or recovered from COVID-19. Where HLA class I and class II types were available, the types were taken from metadata supplied by the sample provider, not from assay-based typing.

Samples from volunteer blood donors who had recovered from COVID-19 were contributed by a second Seattle source. The collaborating institutions used their own protocols to collect whole blood in K2EDTA tubes. For TCRbeta analysis, collaborators shipped samples as frozen whole blood, isolated PBMCs, or DNA extracted from either of those sample types. Reading from cysteine to phenylalanine, the CDR3 counts 14 amino acids. The kept DNA is CDR3 alone, 42 bases in frame from the first base. A distance of 15 bases separates the germline ends of V and J, which lose 4 bases and 5 bases respectively. The germline V gene specifies MDHEN as CDR1 and SYDVKM as CDR2. About this clone itself: Its antigen has not been determined. It has no much larger one-base neighbor in the sample; base qualities were not kept.

Results the study describes overall, beyond this receptor: Clinical and demographic metadata were provided uncurated, with the amount varying by source and participant.

TCRbeta CDR3 regions were amplified from genomic DNA by means of the immunoSEQ Assay, a bias-controlled multiplex PCR. The original methods were these. The number of nucleated cells in each sample was estimated from the amplification of reference gene primers within the assay. Sequence reads were collapsed and filtered to measure the absolute abundance of every unique TCRbeta CDR3 rearrangement. For each sample, productive Simpson clonality was calculated as the square root of Simpson's diversity index over productive rearrangements. TCRdb stores this immuneACCESS table with in-frame sequences only. Part of the clones is absent; in the studies checked, under half of the shortfall reflects unresolved V genes, and no reason is known for the rest. That table furnishes V, J and clone size, whereas the DNA furnished D and trimming. For this sample there are about 300,000 clones; around 89% appear just once. Of the sample, just under 7% is held by the ten largest clones.

The sequenced sample was peripheral blood. This sequence originates from a woman aged 25 to 45 who had recovered from COVID-19. The V and J genes are TRBV28 and TRBJ2-7; the D gene assignment is ambiguous. The bases read TGTGCCAGCAGTTATCAGATGCCAGGAAACGAGCAGTACTTC. Its translation is CASSYQMPGNEQYF.